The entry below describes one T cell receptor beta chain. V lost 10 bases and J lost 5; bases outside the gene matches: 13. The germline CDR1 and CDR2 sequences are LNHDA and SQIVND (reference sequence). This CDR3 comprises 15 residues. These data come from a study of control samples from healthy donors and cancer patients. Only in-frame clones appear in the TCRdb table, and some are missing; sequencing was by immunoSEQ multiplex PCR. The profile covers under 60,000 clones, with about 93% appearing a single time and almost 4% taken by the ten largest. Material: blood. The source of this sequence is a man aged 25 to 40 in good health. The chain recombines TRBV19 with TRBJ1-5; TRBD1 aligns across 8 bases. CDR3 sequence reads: CATLDSGGDHQPQHF. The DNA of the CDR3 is TGTGCCACCCTAGACTCAGGGGGCGACCATCAGCCCCAGCATTTT.